Following are 31 T cell receptor beta chains from one sample sequenced in a study of response to subunit inactivated influenza vaccine. TCRdb fed the RT-PCR reads into MiXCR, producing one record per CDR3 protein. The sample holds about 540,000 distinct CDR3 sequences; 20% to 25% are singletons and the top ten take approximately 2.9%. These data also featured in a second study, about T cells expressing NK-cell markers. This second report adds: UMIs were included in TCR beta cDNA generated by 5'RACE template switching.

This material consisted of CD4+ T cells sorted from PBMCs, taken 12 days after vaccination. These receptors all stem from a man aged 45-65 years who received an inactivated influenza vaccine.

The V gene is TRBV7-9, the J gene TRBJ2-1; D gene unclear. The CDR3 loop spans 16 amino acids. In germline, CDR1 is SEHNR, CDR2 FQNEAQ (reference sequence). Deletions cut 0 bases from V and 9 bases from J, with 18 bases between. CDR3 residues: CASSLAIGRSNLEQFF. CDR3 nucleotides: TGTGCCAGCAGCTTAGCGATAGGGCGGTCTAATCTTGAGCAGTTCTTC. Supplemented by reference TRBV7-9 and TRBJ2-1, the full variable domain reads DTGVSQNPRHKITKRGQNVTFRCDPISEHNRLYWYRQTLGQGPEFLTYFQNEAQLEKSRLLSDRFSAERPKGSFSTLEIQRTEQGDSAMYLCASSLAIGRSNLEQFFGPGTRLTVL.

The rearrangement uses TRBV6-2 or TRBV6-3 and TRBJ1-5; 12 positions agree with TRBD1. Per the germline V gene, CDR1 is MNHEY and CDR2 is SVGEGT. This CDR3 comprises 18 residues. V was pared by 7 bases and J by 1 base, with 11 bases of the junction left unmatched. CDR3 sequence (DNA): TGTGCCAGCAAAAGCCGGGACAGGGGGCGCGTAAGCAATCAGCCCCAGCATTTT. Translated: CASKSRDRGRVSNQPQHF.

The chain has TRBV18 and TRBJ2-3; D remains unclear. Germline V lookup: CDR1 KGHSH, CDR2 LQKENI. V was shortened by 8 bases and J by 6 bases, with 15 bases between the two germline ends. The CDR3 runs to 13 residues. The chain's CDR3 is CASLLRVGDTQYF. The CDR3 DNA reads TGTGCCAGCCTCTTAAGGGTAGGCGATACGCAGTATTTT.

This clonotype occurred a few times. The V and J genes are TRBV4-2 and TRBJ2-6, with no clear D. The CDR3 spans 18 residues. The V gene's germline CDR1 is LGHNA and CDR2 YNFKEQ. Trimming left V 0 bases short and J 0 bases short, with 12 bases between. The CDR3 spells CASSQEWLLNSGANVLTF. The CDR3 DNA reads as TGTGCCAGCAGCCAAGAATGGCTGCTCAACTCTGGGGCCAACGTCCTGACTTTC.

This clonotype has more than one count but fewer than ten. The rearrangement links TRBV6-1 to TRBJ2-3, with no clear D. The germline V and J ends were trimmed by 10 bases and 3 bases, with 17 bases remaining between them. The CDR3 extends over 14 amino acids. Germline V CDR1 and CDR2: MNHNS, SASEGT. CDR3 bases: TGTGCCATTTCTCCCCAGCTACGAACAGATACGCAGTATTTT. Translation: CAISPQLRTDTQYF.

This clonotype was counted only a few times. The CDR3 region has the DNA TGTGCCATCAGTGGGTACTTGAACACTGAAGCTTTCTTT. It encodes CAISGYLNTEAFF. The chain links TRBV10-3 to TRBJ1-1; no clear D gene. The germline V gene encodes CDR1 ENHRY and CDR2 SYGVKD. With 4 bases removed from V and 0 bases from J, the gap between germline ends came to 6 bases. The CDR3 consists of 13 residues.

CDR3 sequence (DNA): TGTGCCAGCAGCTTAGGGCCAGGGAGGCCAGATACGCAGTATTTT. It translates to CASSLGPGRPDTQYF. J is TRBJ2-3 and V is TRBV7-2; perhaps TRBD2 as D (6 bases). This CDR3 spans 15 amino acids. V dropped 1 base and J dropped 4 bases, with 12 bases sitting between them. Germline CDR1 SGHTA, CDR2 FQGNSA.

CDR3 coding DNA: TGTGCCAGCCCGGGGATAGGGAAGGGCTCCTACGAGCAGTACTTC. Its protein product is CASPGIGKGSYEQYF. The chain combines TRBV6-1 with TRBJ2-7; D is perhaps TRBD2 (5 bases). This CDR3 contains 15 residues. Germline V gene data show CDR1 as MNHNS and CDR2 as SASEGT. V was pared by 8 bases and J by 0 bases, with 17 bases between.

The chain links TRBV6-1 to TRBJ2-3; tentative D call: TRBD2 (7 bases). The germline V gene has CDR1 MNHNS and CDR2 SASEGT. CDR3 length: 14 amino acids. V lost 10 bases to trimming and J lost 5 bases, with 19 bases between them. Here the CDR3 DNA reads TGTGCCATCGGGGGGCGGGAGAAACGAGATACGCAGTATTTT. It codes for CAIGGREKRDTQYF.

This clonotype has ten or more counts. V is TRBV6-4 and J is TRBJ2-1, with 12 positions matching TRBD2. Unmatched junction bases numbered 18, after V lost 6 bases and J lost 0 bases. The CDR3 covers 21 residues. Germline assignment: CDR1 MRHNA and CDR2 SNTAGT. DNA for the CDR3: TGTGCCAGCAGGTCAGCCCCCGGGACTAGCGGGCCACGGAGCTCCTACAATGAGCAGTTCTTC. This encodes CASRSAPGTSGPRSSYNEQFF.

This clonotype was counted at least ten times. The V and J genes are TRBV28 and TRBJ1-4; the D gene is possibly TRBD1 (5 bases). Germline loops: CDR1 MDHEN, CDR2 SYDVKM. V lost 3 bases and J lost 4, with 18 bases in between. This CDR3 contains 17 residues. CDR3 protein: CASSFLEGLAFNEKLFF. CDR3 sequence (DNA): TGTGCCAGCAGTTTCCTTGAGGGACTCGCCTTTAATGAAAAACTGTTTTTT.

This clonotype has just a few counts. The chain is built from TRBV12-3 or TRBV12-4 and TRBJ2-2; D perhaps matches TRBD1 (5 bases). V gave up 8 bases and J gave up 9 bases, with 16 bases separating them. CDR3 length equals 13 residues. CDR3 coding DNA: TGTGCCAGCGGCAGGTGGCAGGGCCGGGAGCTGTTTTTT. Protein: CASGRWQGRELFF.

The gene calls are TRBV4-3 and TRBJ1-1; D is unresolved. Germline CDR1 LGHNA, CDR2 YSLEER. The CDR3 has 14 amino acids. V dropped 2 bases and J dropped 0 bases, with 7 bases sitting between them. Here the CDR3 DNA reads TGCGCCAGCAGCCAAAGGACGTTGAACACTGAAGCTTTCTTT. Its translation is CASSQRTLNTEAFF.

This clonotype was seen a handful of times. The chain employs TRBV7-2 and TRBJ2-3; D could derive from TRBD1 or TRBD2 (5 bases each). V was clipped by 1 base and J by 13 bases, with 21 bases between them. The CDR3 consists of 15 residues. Germline V gene sequence: CDR1 SGHTA, CDR2 FQGNSA. Here the CDR3 reads CASSLGSVRGALKYF. CDR3 coding DNA: TGTGCCAGCAGCTTAGGCTCAGTGAGGGGAGCATTGAAGTATTTT.

CDR3 nucleotide sequence: TGCGCCAGCAGCAAACCAACAGGGTCGGGGGAGACCCAGTACTTC. Translating it yields CASSKPTGSGETQYF. The chain joins TRBV5-1 to TRBJ2-5; tentatively, D is TRBD1 (6 bases). The CDR3 is 15 residues long. The germline CDR1 and CDR2 sequences are SGHRS and YFSETQ. V was trimmed by 4 bases and J by 5 bases, leaving 18 bases between them.

This clonotype appeared a few times. The chain couples TRBV20-1 to TRBJ2-1; no clear D. The V and J ends lost 4 bases and 4 bases respectively, with 11 bases between them. The CDR3 has 13 amino acids. Germline CDR1 is DFQATT and CDR2 is SNEGSKA (reference sequence). Here the CDR3 DNA reads TGCAGTGCTACCCCTACTACATACAATGAGCAGTTCTTC. It encodes CSATPTTYNEQFF.

The rearrangement joins TRBV7-2 to TRBJ2-5; 10 bases fit TRBD1. V lost 3 bases to trimming and J lost 5 bases; unmatched junction nucleotides: 6. The CDR3 spans 15 residues. Germline CDR1 is SGHTA and CDR2 is FQGNSA. The CDR3 protein is CASSLGQGHLETQYF. DNA of the CDR3: TGTGCCAGCAGCTTGGGACAGGGGCATCTGGAGACCCAGTACTTC.

The V gene is TRBV30, the J gene TRBJ2-2; D unclear. This CDR3 contains 14 residues. Trimming removed 4 bases at V and 1 base at J, with 10 bases between. Germline-derived CDR1 and CDR2 are GTSNPN and SVGIG (reference sequence). CDR3 protein: CAWTPLRNTGELFF. For the CDR3, the DNA is TGTGCCTGGACCCCCCTCAGGAACACCGGGGAGCTGTTTTTT.

The DNA of the CDR3 is TGTGCCAGCAGCCCCAAGGGCATACGAAAGCAGTACTTC. Its protein product is CASSPKGIRKQYF. V gene TRBV6-1 combines with J gene TRBJ2-7, with unresolved D. The CDR3 has 13 residues. Germline V gives CDR1 MNHNS, CDR2 SASEGT. Trimming took off 6 bases at V and 8 bases at J, with 17 bases between the two ends.

Details on this clonotype: No conserved phenylalanine or tryptophan ends this CDR3, so it is likely a read error. The chain has TRBV30 and TRBJ2-7; 9 positions agree with TRBD2. This CDR3 comprises 14 residues. CDR1 GTSNPN and CDR2 SVGIG come from the germline V gene (reference sequence). CDR3 loop: CAGVRSGRSYEQYL. The DNA for the CDR3 is TGTGCGGGGGTCAGGAGCGGGAGGAGCTACGAGCAGTACTTG.

The CDR3 region has the DNA TGTGCCAGCAGTTTAGCGTTTGGGGGGACCTACGAGCAGTACTTC. This sequence encodes CASSLAFGGTYEQYF. The gene calls are TRBV12-3 or TRBV12-4 and TRBJ2-7; a possible D gene is TRBD2 (6 bases). The germline V and J ends were trimmed by 0 bases and 2 bases, with 11 bases remaining between them. The CDR3 has 15 amino acids.

In its sample, this clonotype was seen a few times. The rearrangement uses TRBV12-3 or TRBV12-4 and TRBJ2-7; D possibly uses TRBD1 or TRBD2 (5 bases each). The CDR3 runs 15 residues. V was clipped by 5 bases and J by 3 bases, with 17 bases between them. The CDR3 DNA sequence: TGTGCCAGCAGTCTGGGGCGGGTTCTCATCTACGAGCAGTACTTC. This gives the protein CASSLGRVLIYEQYF.

The chain joins TRBV20-1 to TRBJ2-1; D gene uncertain. Germline CDR1 is DFQATT and CDR2 is SNEGSKA (reference sequence). The V end was cut by 3 bases, the J end by 6 bases, with 12 bases between. The CDR3 runs to 13 residues. CDR3 coding DNA: TGCAGTGCTAGTGTTATTCCGGGCAATGAGCAGTTCTTC. It is translated as CSASVIPGNEQFF.

This clonotype has more than one count but fewer than ten. V usage is TRBV7-9 and J usage is TRBJ1-1; 7 nucleotides line up with TRBD1. Germline loops: CDR1 SEHNR, CDR2 FQNEAQ (reference sequence). This CDR3 comprises 15 residues. Unmatched junction bases numbered 6, after V lost 5 bases and J lost 0 bases. Here the CDR3 DNA reads TGTGCCAGCAGCCGTGGACAGGTTATGAACACTGAAGCTTTCTTT. This gives the protein CASSRGQVMNTEAFF.

This chain connects TRBV9 to TRBJ1-3, with D perhaps matching TRBD1 (5 bases). This CDR3 has 14 amino acids. The ends were cut back, 0 bases at V and 4 bases at J, with 8 bases in the middle. Germline values: CDR1 SGDLS, CDR2 YYNGEE. The CDR3 spells CASSVEGEGNTIYF. CDR3 sequence (DNA): TGTGCCAGCAGCGTAGAAGGGGAGGGAAACACCATATATTTT.

The table lists this clonotype with a few counts. The J gene is TRBJ2-7, the V gene TRBV10-3; D is possibly TRBD1 (6 bases). The CDR3 loop spans 13 amino acids. The germline CDR1 and CDR2 sequences are ENHRY and SYGVKD. V gave up 4 bases and J gave up 2 bases, with 9 bases separating them. The DNA for the CDR3 is TGTGCCATCAGTGCTAGACAGGCCTACGAGCAGTACTTC. It translates to CAISARQAYEQYF.

The CDR3, as DNA: TGTGCCACCAGCAGAATGGGGGGGGCCGGGGAGCTGTTTTTT. As protein: CATSRMGGAGELFF. V usage is TRBV15 and J usage is TRBJ2-2; TRBD2 matches 7 bases. V was pared by 2 bases and J by 6 bases, with 3 bases of the junction left unmatched. The CDR3 length is 14 residues. Germline V CDR1 and CDR2: LNHNV, YYDKDF (reference sequence). Full variable domain (missing parts from reference TRBV15 and TRBJ2-2): DAMVIQNPRYQVTQFGKPVTLSCSQTLNHNVMYWYQQKSSQAPKLLFHYYDKDFNNEADTPDNFQSRRPNTSFCFLDIRSPGLGDTAMYLCATSRMGGAGELFFGEGSRLTVL.

This clonotype was detected only a few times. The chain couples TRBV4-1 to TRBJ1-3; D possibly corresponds to TRBD1 (5 bases). The CDR3 runs to 16 residues. CDR1 is MGHRA and CDR2 is YSYEKL in the germline V gene. V was pared by 7 bases and J by 4 bases, with 20 bases between. The CDR3, as DNA: TGCGCCAGCACGCCTTTGGGGTTGAACAGGGGAAACACCATATATTTT. Encoded protein: CASTPLGLNRGNTIYF.

This clonotype has ten or more counts. The gene calls are TRBV11-2 and TRBJ2-7, with 14 bases aligning to TRBD2. The CDR3 covers 15 residues. After removal of 5 bases from V and 2 bases from J, the junction contained 2 bases not matched to a gene. Germline V CDR1 and CDR2: SGHAT, FQNNGV. The CDR3 DNA is TGTGCCAGCAGCCAGACTAGCGGGGGGGCCTACGAGCAGTACTTC. The encoded protein is CASSQTSGGAYEQYF.

This clonotype occurred a few times. The gene calls are TRBV28 and TRBJ2-5; 7 bases line up with TRBD2. V was clipped by 9 bases and J by 6 bases; unmatched bases: 13. Germline CDR1 reads MDHEN; CDR2 reads SYDVKM. CDR3 length: 14 amino acids. The CDR3 coding sequence is TGTGCCAGTAGGTCCGGGGGAGGGCCGAAGACCCAGTACTTC. Encoded protein: CASRSGGGPKTQYF.

The chain joins TRBV30 to TRBJ2-7; 8 bases agree with TRBD1. V dropped 3 bases and J dropped 6; count of bases not matched to a gene: 7. The CDR3 is 13 residues long. Germline values: CDR1 GTSNPN, CDR2 SVGIG (reference sequence). CDR3 protein: CAWSETGVAEQYF. CDR3 in DNA: TGTGCCTGGAGCGAGACAGGGGTAGCCGAGCAGTACTTC.